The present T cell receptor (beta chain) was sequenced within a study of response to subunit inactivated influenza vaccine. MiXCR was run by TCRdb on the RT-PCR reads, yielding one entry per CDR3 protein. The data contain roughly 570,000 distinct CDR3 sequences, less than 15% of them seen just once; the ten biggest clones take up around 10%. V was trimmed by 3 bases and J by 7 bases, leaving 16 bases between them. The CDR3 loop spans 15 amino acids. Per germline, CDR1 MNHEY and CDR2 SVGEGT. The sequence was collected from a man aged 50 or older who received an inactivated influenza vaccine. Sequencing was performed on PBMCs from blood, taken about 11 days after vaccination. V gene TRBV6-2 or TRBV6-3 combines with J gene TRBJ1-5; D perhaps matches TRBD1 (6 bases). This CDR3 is CASSYAGARDQPQHF. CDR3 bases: TGTGCCAGCAGTTATGCAGGGGCCCGGGACCAGCCCCAGCATTTT.